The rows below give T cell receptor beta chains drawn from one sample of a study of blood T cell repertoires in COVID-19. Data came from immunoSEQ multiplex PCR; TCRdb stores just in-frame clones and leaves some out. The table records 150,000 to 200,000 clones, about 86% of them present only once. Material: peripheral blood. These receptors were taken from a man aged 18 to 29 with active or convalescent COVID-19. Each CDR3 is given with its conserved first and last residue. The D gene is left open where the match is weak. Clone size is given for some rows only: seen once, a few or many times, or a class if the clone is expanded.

CASSVVGLPSQPQHF | TGTGCCAGCAGCGTAGTGGGACTCCCGAGTCAGCCCCAGCATTTT | - | TRBJ1-5 | 15 | - | TRBV9
CASRGSYGYTF | TGTGCCAGTAGGGGCAGCTATGGCTACACCTTC | - | TRBJ1-2 | 11 | - | TRBV19
CASSLSLDREAFF | TGTGCCAGCAGCTTATCCCTGGACAGGGAAGCTTTCTTT | - | TRBJ1-1 | 13 | TRBD1 | TRBV13
CASSLSDRGRKDYGYTF | TGTGCCAGCAGTCTTTCGGACAGGGGGCGAAAAGACTATGGCTACACCTTC | once | TRBJ1-2 | 17 | TRBD1 | TRBV6-6
CATGGSTDTQYF | TGTGCCACAGGGGGTAGCACAGATACGCAGTATTTT | - | TRBJ2-3 | 12 | - | TRBV24-1
CASSEQGTSSYNEQFF | TGTGCCAGCAGTGAACAGGGGACGAGCTCCTACAATGAGCAGTTCTTC | - | TRBJ2-1 | 16 | TRBD1 | TRBV6-4
CASSLFSGILGADEKLFF | TGTGCCAGCAGCTTGTTTTCTGGCATATTGGGGGCCGATGAAAAACTGTTTTTT | once | TRBJ1-4 | 18 | - | TRBV5-5
CASSLAQGLALFF | TGTGCCAGCAGCTTGGCTCAGGGTTTGGCACTGTTTTTT | - | TRBJ1-4 | 13 | - | TRBV5-8
CASSGFSGNTIYF | TGTGCCAGTTCCGGTTTCTCTGGAAACACCATATATTTT | - | TRBJ1-3 | 13 | - | TRBV6-5
CASNDRQGRNYGYTF | TGTGCCAGCAATGATCGGCAGGGAAGAAACTATGGCTACACCTTC | - | TRBJ1-2 | 15 | - | TRBV2
CASSQVRPGELFF | TGTGCCAGCAGCCAAGTTCGTCCCGGGGAGCTGTTTTTT | - | TRBJ2-2 | 13 | - | TRBV14
CASSFGGAGNQPQHF | TGTGCCAGCAGTTTTGGAGGGGCTGGCAATCAGCCCCAGCATTTT | - | TRBJ1-5 | 15 | - | TRBV28
CASSPRFYGYTF | TGTGCCAGCAGCCCGCGGTTCTATGGCTACACCTTC | - | TRBJ1-2 | 12 | - | TRBV3-1/TRBV3-2
CASSPHGTSGHTQYF | TGTGCCAGCAGCCCCCACGGGACTAGCGGTCATACGCAGTATTTT | - | TRBJ2-3 | 15 | TRBD2 | TRBV7-9
CASSLGDNNEQFF | TGCGCCAGCAGCTTGGGGGACAACAATGAGCAGTTCTTC | - | TRBJ2-1 | 13 | - | TRBV5-1
CASSLGTGGSYGYTF | TGCGCCAGCAGCCTCGGGACAGGGGGGTCCTATGGCTACACCTTC | - | TRBJ1-2 | 15 | TRBD1 | TRBV5-1
CAWALPSEQYF | TGTGCCTGGGCACTACCAAGCGAGCAGTACTTC | - | TRBJ2-7 | 11 | - | TRBV30
CASSLGLALYYEQYF | TGTGCCAGCAGCTTAGGTCTAGCGCTTTACTACGAGCAGTACTTC | - | TRBJ2-7 | 15 | - | TRBV7-2
CASSPDRAEGYTF | TGCGCCAGCAGCCCGGACAGGGCGGAGGGCTACACCTTC | - | TRBJ1-2 | 13 | TRBD1 | TRBV5-1
CASRRDRDTGELFF | TGTGCCAGCCGTCGGGACAGGGACACCGGGGAGCTGTTTTTT | - | TRBJ2-2 | 14 | TRBD1 | TRBV18
CASSVIGGGPNEKLFF | TGTGCCAGCAGTGTGATTGGGGGGGGGCCTAATGAAAAACTGTTTTTT | - | TRBJ1-4 | 16 | - | TRBV27
CASSYSGAGGSYEQYF | TGTGCCAGCAGTTACTCGGGGGCAGGGGGATCCTACGAGCAGTACTTC | - | TRBJ2-7 | 16 | TRBD1 | TRBV6-5
CASRRGLAGTNEQFF | TGTGCCAGCAGGCGAGGACTAGCGGGAACAAATGAGCAGTTCTTC | - | TRBJ2-1 | 15 | TRBD2 | TRBV2
CASSPRRAGGPTDTQYF | TGTGCCAGCAGCCCCCGGAGGGCGGGAGGGCCCACAGATACGCAGTATTTT | - | TRBJ2-3 | 17 | TRBD2 | TRBV7-3
CASSVGQGSQPQHF | TGTGCCAGCAGCGTAGGGCAGGGTTCTCAGCCCCAGCATTTT | - | TRBJ1-5 | 14 | - | TRBV9
CASSLYRAGKSTDTQYF | TGTGCCAGCAGCTTATATCGGGCAGGGAAAAGCACAGATACGCAGTATTTT | - | TRBJ2-3 | 17 | - | TRBV7-3
CASSPALGTVEPWELFF | TGCGCCAGCAGCCCCGCCCTCGGGACAGTGGAACCCTGGGAGCTGTTTTTT | - | TRBJ2-2 | 17 | TRBD1 | TRBV5-1
CASSLNQGGAGDTQYF | TGTGCCAGCAGCTTAAATCAGGGGGGCGCGGGAGATACGCAGTATTTT | - | TRBJ2-3 | 16 | - | TRBV7-3
CASRAQVMNEQFF | TGTGCCAGCAGAGCTCAGGTTATGAATGAGCAGTTCTTC | - | TRBJ2-1 | 13 | - | TRBV6-5
CASSWSTGNTEAFF | TGTGCCAGCAGCTGGTCGACAGGGAACACTGAAGCTTTCTTT | - | TRBJ1-1 | 14 | - | TRBV7-9
CASSWTPTAYNEQFF | TGTGCCAGCAGCTGGACTCCGACTGCCTACAATGAGCAGTTCTTC | - | TRBJ2-1 | 15 | - | TRBV14
CASSPRDSYGYTF | TGCGCCAGCAGCCCCCGGGACAGCTATGGCTACACCTTC | once | TRBJ1-2 | 13 | TRBD1 | TRBV10-1
CASSPDRGNTEAFF | TGTGCCAGCTCACCTGACAGGGGGAACACTGAAGCTTTCTTT | once | TRBJ1-1 | 14 | TRBD1 | TRBV18
CASSLRGSYEQYF | TGTGCCAGCAGCCTTAGGGGGAGTTACGAGCAGTACTTC | once | TRBJ2-7 | 13 | - | TRBV3-1/TRBV3-2
CASSTRATSNQPQHF | TGTGCCAGCAGCACGAGAGCTACTTCCAATCAGCCCCAGCATTTT | - | TRBJ1-5 | 15 | - | TRBV21-1
CAIRADRAVGQPQHF | TGTGCCATCAGAGCAGACAGGGCGGTGGGTCAGCCCCAGCATTTT | - | TRBJ1-5 | 15 | TRBD1 | TRBV10-3
CASSERQGNEKLFF | TGTGCCAGCAGCGAAAGACAGGGTAATGAAAAACTGTTTTTT | - | TRBJ1-4 | 14 | TRBD1 | TRBV2
CASSKSGHPDTQYF | TGTGCCAGCAGCAAGTCGGGACACCCAGATACGCAGTATTTT | - | TRBJ2-3 | 14 | - | TRBV21-1
CASSSRVREAFF | TGTGCCAGCAGTTCTCGGGTCCGGGAAGCTTTCTTT | - | TRBJ1-1 | 12 | - | TRBV6-2/TRBV6-3
CASSPRYDRTGRTDTQYF | TGTGCCAGCAGCCCGCGCTACGACAGGACAGGGCGCACAGATACGCAGTATTTT | - | TRBJ2-3 | 18 | TRBD1 | TRBV11-3
CASSLMGDTEAFF | TGTGCCAGCAGCTTGATGGGCGACACTGAAGCTTTCTTT | - | TRBJ1-1 | 13 | - | TRBV11-2
CASSFLTAITDTQYF | TGTGCCAGCAGTTTTTTGACAGCAATCACAGATACGCAGTATTTT | - | TRBJ2-3 | 15 | - | TRBV2
CASIANRGRGNQPQHF | TGTGCCAGCATTGCGAACAGGGGGCGCGGCAATCAGCCCCAGCATTTT | - | TRBJ1-5 | 16 | - | TRBV21-1
CASSPPGTARPYEQYF | TGTGCCAGCTCACCACCGGGGACAGCTAGACCCTACGAGCAGTACTTC | - | TRBJ2-7 | 16 | TRBD1 | TRBV18
CASSPGTSGGAAGELFF | TGTGCCAGCAGCCCTGGGACTAGCGGGGGGGCCGCCGGGGAGCTGTTTTTT | - | TRBJ2-2 | 17 | TRBD2 | TRBV7-6
CASSSNRVPNSPLHF | TGTGCCAGCAGCTCAAACAGGGTTCCGAATTCACCCCTCCACTTT | once | TRBJ1-6 | 15 | - | TRBV7-8
CASSRASGGSGIYEQYF | TGTGCCAGTAGTAGGGCCTCGGGGGGTAGCGGGATCTACGAGCAGTACTTC | - | TRBJ2-7 | 17 | TRBD2 | TRBV19
CASSWGLAGAYEQYF | TGTGCCAGCAGCTGGGGACTAGCGGGAGCCTACGAGCAGTACTTC | - | TRBJ2-7 | 15 | TRBD2 | TRBV5-5
CASSQDIGGAVETQYF | TGTGCCAGCAGCCAAGATATCGGGGGGGCGGTGGAGACCCAGTACTTC | - | TRBJ2-5 | 16 | TRBD2 | TRBV4-2
CASSPETDWSSYEQYF | TGTGCCAGCAGCCCAGAAACGGACTGGAGCTCCTACGAGCAGTACTTC | - | TRBJ2-7 | 16 | - | TRBV5-6
CASSIFTGELFF | TGTGCCAGCAGTATCTTCACCGGGGAGCTGTTTTTT | - | TRBJ2-2 | 12 | - | TRBV27
CASSVTVTYNSPLHF | TGTGCCAGCAGTGTGACAGTCACCTATAATTCACCCCTCCACTTT | few | TRBJ1-6 | 15 | - | TRBV6-4
CASSSTRTGQGLNTQYF | TGTGCCAGTAGTTCAACTCGCACAGGACAGGGACTAAATACGCAGTATTTT | - | TRBJ2-3 | 17 | - | TRBV19